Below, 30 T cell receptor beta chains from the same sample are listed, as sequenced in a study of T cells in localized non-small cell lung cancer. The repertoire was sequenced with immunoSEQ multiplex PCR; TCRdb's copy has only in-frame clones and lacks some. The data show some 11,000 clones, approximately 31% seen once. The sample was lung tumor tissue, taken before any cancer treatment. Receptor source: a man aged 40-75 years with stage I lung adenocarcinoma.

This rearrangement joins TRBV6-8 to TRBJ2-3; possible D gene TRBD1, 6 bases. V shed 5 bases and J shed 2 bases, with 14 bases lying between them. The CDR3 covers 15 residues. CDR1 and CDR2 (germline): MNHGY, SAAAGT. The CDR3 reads CASSRYRVNTDTQYF. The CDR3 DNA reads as TGTGCCAGCAGTCGGTACAGGGTCAACACAGATACGCAGTATTTT.

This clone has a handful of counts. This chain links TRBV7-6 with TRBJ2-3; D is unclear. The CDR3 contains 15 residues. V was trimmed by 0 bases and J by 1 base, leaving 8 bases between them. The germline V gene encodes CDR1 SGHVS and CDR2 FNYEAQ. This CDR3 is CASSLAQAGTDTQYF. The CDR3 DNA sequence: TGTGCCAGCAGCTTAGCCCAGGCGGGCACAGATACGCAGTATTTT.

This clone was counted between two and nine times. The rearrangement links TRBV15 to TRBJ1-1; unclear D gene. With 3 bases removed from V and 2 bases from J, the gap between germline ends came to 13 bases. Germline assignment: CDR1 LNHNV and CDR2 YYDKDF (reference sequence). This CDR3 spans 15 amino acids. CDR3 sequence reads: CATSRATPLNTEAFF. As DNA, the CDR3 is TGTGCCACCAGCAGGGCGACTCCACTAAACACTGAAGCTTTCTTT.

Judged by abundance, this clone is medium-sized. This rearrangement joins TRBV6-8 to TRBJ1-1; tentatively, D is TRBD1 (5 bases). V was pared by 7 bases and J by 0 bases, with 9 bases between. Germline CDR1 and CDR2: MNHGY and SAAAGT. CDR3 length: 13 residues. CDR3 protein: CASTDSLNTEAFF. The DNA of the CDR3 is TGTGCCAGCACCGACAGCTTGAACACTGAAGCTTTCTTT.

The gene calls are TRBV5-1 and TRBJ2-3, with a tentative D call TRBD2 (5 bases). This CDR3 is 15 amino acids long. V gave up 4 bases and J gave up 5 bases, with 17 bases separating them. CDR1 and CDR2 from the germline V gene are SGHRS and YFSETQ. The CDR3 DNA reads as TGCGCCAGCAGCGGGAATACTGGAGGAGGAGATACGCAGTATTTT. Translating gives CASSGNTGGGDTQYF.

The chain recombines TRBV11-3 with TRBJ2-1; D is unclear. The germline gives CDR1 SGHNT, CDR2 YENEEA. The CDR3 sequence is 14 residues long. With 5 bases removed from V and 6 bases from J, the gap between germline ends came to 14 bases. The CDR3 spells CASSQGRTGNEQFF. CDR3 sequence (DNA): TGTGCCAGCAGCCAAGGTAGGACGGGCAATGAGCAGTTCTTC. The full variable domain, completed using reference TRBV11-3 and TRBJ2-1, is EAGVVQSPRYKIIEKKQPVAFWCNPISGHNTLYWYLQNLGQGPELLIRYENEEAVDDSQLPKDRFSAERLKGVDSTLKIQPAELGDSAVYLCASSQGRTGNEQFFGPGTRLTVL.

CDR3 loop: CASSLLSASTVNTEAFF. CDR3 in DNA: TGCGCCAGCAGCTTGCTTTCGGCCAGTACCGTGAACACTGAAGCTTTCTTT. The chain links TRBV5-1 to TRBJ1-1; D call uncertain. CDR1 and CDR2 (germline): SGHRS, YFSETQ. Trimming took off 1 base at V and 0 bases at J, with 16 bases between the two ends. This CDR3 has 17 residues.

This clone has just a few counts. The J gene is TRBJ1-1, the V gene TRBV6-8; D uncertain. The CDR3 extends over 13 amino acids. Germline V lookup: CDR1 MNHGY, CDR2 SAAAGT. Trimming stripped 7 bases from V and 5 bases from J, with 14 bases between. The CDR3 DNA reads TGTGCCAGCAATTTAAATAAGGGAACTGAAGCTTTCTTT. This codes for CASNLNKGTEAFF.

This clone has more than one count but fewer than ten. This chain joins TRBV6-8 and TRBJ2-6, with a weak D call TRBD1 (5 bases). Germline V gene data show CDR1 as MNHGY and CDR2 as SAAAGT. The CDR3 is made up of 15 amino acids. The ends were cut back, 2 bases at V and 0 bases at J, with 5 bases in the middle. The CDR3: CASSYGASGANVLTF. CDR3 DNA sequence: TGTGCCAGCAGTTACGGGGCCTCTGGGGCCAACGTCCTGACTTTC.

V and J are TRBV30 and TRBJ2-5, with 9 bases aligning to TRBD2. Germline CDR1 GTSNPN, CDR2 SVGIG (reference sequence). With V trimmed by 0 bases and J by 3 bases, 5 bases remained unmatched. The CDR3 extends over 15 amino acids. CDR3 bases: TGTGCCTGGAGTGTACCCCTAGCGGGGAAAGAGACCCAGTACTTC. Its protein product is CAWSVPLAGKETQYF.

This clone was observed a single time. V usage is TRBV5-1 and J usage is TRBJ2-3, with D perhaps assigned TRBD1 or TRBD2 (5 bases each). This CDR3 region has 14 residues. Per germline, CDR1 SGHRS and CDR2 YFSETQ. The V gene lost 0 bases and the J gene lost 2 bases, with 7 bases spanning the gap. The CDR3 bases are TGCGCCAGCAGCTTGGGGGGGTACACAGATACGCAGTATTTT. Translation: CASSLGGYTDTQYF.

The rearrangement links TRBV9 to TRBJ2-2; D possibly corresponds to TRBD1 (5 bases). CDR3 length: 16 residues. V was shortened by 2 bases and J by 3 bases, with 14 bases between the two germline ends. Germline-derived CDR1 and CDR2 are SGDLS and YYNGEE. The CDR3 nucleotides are TGTGCCAGCAGCGTTGGGGCAGAAGCTTACACCGGGGAGCTGTTTTTT. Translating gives CASSVGAEAYTGELFF. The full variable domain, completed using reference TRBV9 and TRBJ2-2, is DSGVTQTPKHLITATGQRVTLRCSPRSGDLSVYWYQQSLDQGLQFLIQYYNGEERAKGNILERFSAQQFPDLHSELNLSSLELGDSALYFCASSVGAEAYTGELFFGEGSRLTVL.

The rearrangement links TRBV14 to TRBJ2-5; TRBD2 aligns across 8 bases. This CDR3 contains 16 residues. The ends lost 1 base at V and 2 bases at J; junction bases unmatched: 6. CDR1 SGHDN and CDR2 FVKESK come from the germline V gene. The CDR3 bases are TGTGCCAGCAGCCAAGTCCCGGGGGGGACGCAAGAGACCCAGTACTTC. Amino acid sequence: CASSQVPGGTQETQYF.

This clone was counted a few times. Here the CDR3 reads CASSPLTRAGELFF. In DNA form, the CDR3 reads TGTGCCAGCTCCCCCTTGACTAGAGCCGGGGAGCTGTTTTTT. The rearrangement links TRBV9 to TRBJ2-2; D is possibly TRBD2 (6 bases). V lost 7 bases and J 6 bases, leaving 16 bases between the germline ends. Germline V gene data show CDR1 as SGDLS and CDR2 as YYNGEE. There are 14 residues in the CDR3. Together with reference TRBV9 and TRBJ2-2, the CDR3 gives the full variable domain: DSGVTQTPKHLITATGQRVTLRCSPRSGDLSVYWYQQSLDQGLQFLIQYYNGEERAKGNILERFSAQQFPDLHSELNLSSLELGDSALYFCASSPLTRAGELFFGEGSRLTVL.

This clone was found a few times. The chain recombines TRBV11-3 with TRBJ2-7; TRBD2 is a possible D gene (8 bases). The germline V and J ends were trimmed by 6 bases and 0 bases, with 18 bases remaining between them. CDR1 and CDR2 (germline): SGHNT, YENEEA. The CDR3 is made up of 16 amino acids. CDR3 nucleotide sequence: TGTGCCAGCAGTCGGGAGGGGACAGAACTCTCCTACGAGCAGTACTTC. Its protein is CASSREGTELSYEQYF.

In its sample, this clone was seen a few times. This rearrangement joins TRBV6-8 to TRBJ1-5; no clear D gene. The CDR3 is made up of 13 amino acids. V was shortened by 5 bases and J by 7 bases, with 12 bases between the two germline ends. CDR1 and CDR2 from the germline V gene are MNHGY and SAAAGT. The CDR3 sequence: CASSDGVRQPQHF. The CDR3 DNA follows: TGTGCCAGCAGTGACGGGGTACGGCAGCCCCAGCATTTT.

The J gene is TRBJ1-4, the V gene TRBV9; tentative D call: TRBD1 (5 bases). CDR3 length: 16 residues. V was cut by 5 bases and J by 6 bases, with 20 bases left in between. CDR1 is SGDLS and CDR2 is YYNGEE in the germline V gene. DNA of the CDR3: TGTGCCAGCAGTACTACGGGTGGGGCCCGGTATGAAAAACTGTTTTTT. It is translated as CASSTTGGARYEKLFF. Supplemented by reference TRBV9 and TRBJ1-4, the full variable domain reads DSGVTQTPKHLITATGQRVTLRCSPRSGDLSVYWYQQSLDQGLQFLIQYYNGEERAKGNILERFSAQQFPDLHSELNLSSLELGDSALYFCASSTTGGARYEKLFFGSGTQLSVL.

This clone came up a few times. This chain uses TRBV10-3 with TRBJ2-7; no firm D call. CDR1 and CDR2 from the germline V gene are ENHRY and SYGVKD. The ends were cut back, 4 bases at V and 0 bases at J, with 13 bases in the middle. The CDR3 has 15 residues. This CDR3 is CAISGQFPSSYEQYF. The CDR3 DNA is TGTGCCATCAGTGGTCAGTTTCCAAGCTCCTACGAGCAGTACTTC.

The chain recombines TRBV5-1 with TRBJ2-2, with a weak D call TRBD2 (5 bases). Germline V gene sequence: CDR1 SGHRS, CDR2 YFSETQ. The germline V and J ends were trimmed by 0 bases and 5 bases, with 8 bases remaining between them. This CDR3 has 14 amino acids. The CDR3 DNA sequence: TGCGCCAGCAGCTTGGACGGGGTAACCGGGGAGCTGTTTTTT. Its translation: CASSLDGVTGELFF.

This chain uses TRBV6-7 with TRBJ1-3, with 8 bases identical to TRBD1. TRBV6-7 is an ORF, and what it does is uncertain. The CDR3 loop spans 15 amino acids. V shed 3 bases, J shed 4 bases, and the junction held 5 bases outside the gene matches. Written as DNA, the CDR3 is TGTGCCAGCAGTTATTCCGGGACAGGAGGAAACACCATATATTTT. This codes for CASSYSGTGGNTIYF.

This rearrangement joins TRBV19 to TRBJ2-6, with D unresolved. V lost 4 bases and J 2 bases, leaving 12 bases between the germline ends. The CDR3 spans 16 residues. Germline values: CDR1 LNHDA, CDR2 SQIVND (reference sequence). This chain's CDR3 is CASSTPGRPGANVLTF. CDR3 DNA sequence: TGTGCCAGTAGTACCCCCGGGCGCCCTGGGGCCAACGTCCTGACTTTC.

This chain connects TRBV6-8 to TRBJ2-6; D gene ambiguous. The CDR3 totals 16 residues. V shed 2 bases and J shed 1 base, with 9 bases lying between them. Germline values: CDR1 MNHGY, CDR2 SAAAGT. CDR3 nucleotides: TGTGCCAGCAGTTACGAATTTTTATCTGGGGCCAACGTCCTGACTTTC. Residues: CASSYEFLSGANVLTF.

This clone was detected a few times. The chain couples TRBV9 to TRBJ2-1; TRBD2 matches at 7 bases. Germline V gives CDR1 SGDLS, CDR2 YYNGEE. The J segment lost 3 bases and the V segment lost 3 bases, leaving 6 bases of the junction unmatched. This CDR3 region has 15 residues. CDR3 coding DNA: TGTGCCAGCAGCGGACAGCGGGGTGACTACAATGAGCAGTTCTTC. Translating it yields CASSGQRGDYNEQFF.

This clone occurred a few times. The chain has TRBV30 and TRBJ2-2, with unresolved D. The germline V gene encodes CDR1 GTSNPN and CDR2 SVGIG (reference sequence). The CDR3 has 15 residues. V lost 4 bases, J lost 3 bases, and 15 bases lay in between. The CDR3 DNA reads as TGTGCCTGGACCCTAACCCCAGGTTACACCGGGGAGCTGTTTTTT. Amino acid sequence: CAWTLTPGYTGELFF.

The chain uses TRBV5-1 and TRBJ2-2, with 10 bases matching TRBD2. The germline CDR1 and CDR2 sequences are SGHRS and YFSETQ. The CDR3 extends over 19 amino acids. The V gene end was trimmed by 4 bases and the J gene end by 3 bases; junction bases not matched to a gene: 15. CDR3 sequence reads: CASSPAGLAGALDTGELFF. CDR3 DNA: TGCGCCAGCAGCCCCGCCGGTCTAGCGGGGGCTCTCGACACCGGGGAGCTGTTTTTT.

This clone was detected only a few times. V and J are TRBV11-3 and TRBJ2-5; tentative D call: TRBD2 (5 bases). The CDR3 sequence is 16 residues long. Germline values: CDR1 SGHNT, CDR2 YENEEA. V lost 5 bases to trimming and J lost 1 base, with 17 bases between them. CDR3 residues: CASSPTLTGIQETQYF. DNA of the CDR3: TGTGCCAGCAGCCCAACCTTGACGGGGATCCAAGAGACCCAGTACTTC.

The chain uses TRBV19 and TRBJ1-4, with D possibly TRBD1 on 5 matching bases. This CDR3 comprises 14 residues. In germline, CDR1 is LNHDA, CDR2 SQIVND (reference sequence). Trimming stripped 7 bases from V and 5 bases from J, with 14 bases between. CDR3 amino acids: CASMDGGGNEKLFF. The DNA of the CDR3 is TGTGCCAGTATGGACGGCGGGGGGAATGAAAAACTGTTTTTT.

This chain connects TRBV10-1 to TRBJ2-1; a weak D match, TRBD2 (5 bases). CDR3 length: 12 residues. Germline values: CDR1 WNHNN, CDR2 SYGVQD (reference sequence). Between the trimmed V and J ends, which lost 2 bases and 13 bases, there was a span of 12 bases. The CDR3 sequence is CASSEVEGRQFF. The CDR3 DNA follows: TGCGCCAGCAGTGAGGTTGAAGGGAGACAGTTCTTC.

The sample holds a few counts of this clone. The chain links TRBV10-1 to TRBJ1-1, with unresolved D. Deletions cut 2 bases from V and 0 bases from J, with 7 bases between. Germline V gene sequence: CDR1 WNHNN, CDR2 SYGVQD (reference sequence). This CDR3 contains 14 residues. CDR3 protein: CASSERDLNTEAFF. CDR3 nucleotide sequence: TGCGCCAGCAGTGAGAGGGATTTGAACACTGAAGCTTTCTTT.

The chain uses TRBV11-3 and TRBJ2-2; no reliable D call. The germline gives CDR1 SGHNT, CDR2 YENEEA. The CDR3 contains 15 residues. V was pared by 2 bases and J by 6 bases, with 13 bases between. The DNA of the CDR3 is TGTGCCAGCAGCTTATTCAAGGGTAACGCCGGGGAGCTGTTTTTT. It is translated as CASSLFKGNAGELFF.